The rows below give T cell receptor beta chains drawn from one sample of a study of T cell responses to AZD1222 COVID-19 vaccine. This table comes from immunoSEQ multiplex PCR, and its TCRdb copy is limited to in-frame clones, with some not included. Found here are about 150,000 clones, about nine tenths of them singletons; the top ten hold approximately 7%. This specimen consisted of peripheral blood, obtained after recovery from COVID-19. The source of these receptors is an adult who had recovered from COVID-19. CDR3s include the opening cysteine and the closing phenylalanine or tryptophan. A D gene is named only where the DNA matches it firmly. The size entry is marked missing in some rows and otherwise reads once, few, many or a size class.

size	length	V	D	J	DNA	CDR3
NA	14	TRBV3-1/TRBV3-2	NA	TRBJ1-4	TGTGCCAGCAGCCATTCAGGGATGGGGGAAAAACTGTTTTTT	CASSHSGMGEKLFF
once	15	TRBV7-9	NA	TRBJ2-1	TGTGCCAGCAGCTTAGTTGTGGGGAAGTACAATGAGCAGTTCTTC	CASSLVVGKYNEQFF
NA	15	TRBV3-1/TRBV3-2	TRBD2	TRBJ2-5	TGTGCCAGCAGCTCCCCGGGACTAGGAGGGGAGACCCAGTACTTC	CASSSPGLGGETQYF
NA	14	TRBV6-5	NA	TRBJ1-1	TGTGCCAGCAGCATGACAGGTGGGGGCACTGAAGCTTTCTTT	CASSMTGGGTEAFF
NA	13	TRBV7-9	NA	TRBJ1-1	TGTGCCAGCAGCCGGACCGTGAACACTGAAGCTTTCTTT	CASSRTVNTEAFF
NA	13	TRBV19	TRBD2	TRBJ2-7	TGTGCCAGTAGTACTCGGACTAGCGGCGAGCAGTACTTC	CASSTRTSGEQYF
NA	13	TRBV11-2	NA	TRBJ1-2	TGTGCCAGCAGCTTAGACAGGTCAGGGGGCTACACCTTC	CASSLDRSGGYTF
NA	12	TRBV19	NA	TRBJ2-5	TGTGCCACTTCGACACGACAAGAGACCCAGTACTTC	CATSTRQETQYF
NA	15	TRBV4-2	NA	TRBJ2-3	TGTGCCAGCAGCCAAGACAGGGGCCTGAGGGATACGCAGTATTTT	CASSQDRGLRDTQYF
NA	15	TRBV27	NA	TRBJ2-7	TGTGCCAGCAGTTTTATTGTAGGGGCGGAATACGAGCAGTACTTC	CASSFIVGAEYEQYF
NA	14	TRBV6-5	NA	TRBJ2-6	TGTGCCAGCAAAGGGGGGGCTGGGGCCAACGTCCTGACTTTC	CASKGGAGANVLTF
NA	14	TRBV6-5	NA	TRBJ1-3	TGTGCCAGCAGTTACACCTACTCTGGAAACACCATATATTTT	CASSYTYSGNTIYF
NA	15	TRBV7-3	TRBD2	TRBJ2-1	TGTGCCAGCAGCCACGAGCCTAGCGGGATAGGTGAGCAGTTCTTC	CASSHEPSGIGEQFF
once	13	TRBV27	NA	TRBJ1-1	TGTGCCAGCAGTTTGAGAGGGTCCACTGAAGCTTTCTTT	CASSLRGSTEAFF
once	15	TRBV7-3	TRBD1	TRBJ1-1	TGTGCCAGCAGCCCCGACAGGGGGATTGGCACTGAAGCTTTCTTT	CASSPDRGIGTEAFF
NA	14	TRBV5-1	NA	TRBJ2-7	TGCGCCAGCAGCTTGGGGGGGAACTCCTACGAGCAGTACTTC	CASSLGGNSYEQYF
NA	14	TRBV27	NA	TRBJ2-3	TGTGCCAGCAGTTTTGTGGGGAGCACAGATACGCAGTATTTT	CASSFVGSTDTQYF
NA	12	TRBV29-1	NA	TRBJ2-7	TGCAGCGTCTCGGGTTTTTCCTACGAGCAGTACTTC	CSVSGFSYEQYF
NA	15	TRBV4-1	NA	TRBJ2-1	TGCGCCAGCAGCCCCGGGACCGTCCTCTACAATGAGCAGTTCTTC	CASSPGTVLYNEQFF
NA	15	TRBV7-9	NA	TRBJ1-3	TGTGCCAGCAGCGCAAAAGGCGGCGCTGGAAACACCATATATTTT	CASSAKGGAGNTIYF
NA	15	TRBV7-3	TRBD1	TRBJ2-2	TGTGCCAGCAGCTCGACAGGGGGAAACACCGGGGAGCTGTTTTTT	CASSSTGGNTGELFF
NA	14	TRBV19	NA	TRBJ1-1	TGTGCCAGTACATCTCGGGGGCCGAACACTGAAGCTTTCTTT	CASTSRGPNTEAFF
NA	14	TRBV19	TRBD1	TRBJ1-5	TGTGCCACCTCTGGACAGGGGGTGAGTCAGCCCCAGCATTTT	CATSGQGVSQPQHF
few	16	TRBV3-1/TRBV3-2	NA	TRBJ2-2	TGTGCCAGCAGCCAAGCGAACTCTCGGAACACCGGGGAGCTGTTTTTT	CASSQANSRNTGELFF
once	14	TRBV5-8	NA	TRBJ2-7	TGTGCCAGCAGCCGAGGGGACCACTCCTACGAGCAGTACTTC	CASSRGDHSYEQYF
NA	12	TRBV18	TRBD1	TRBJ1-1	TGTGCCAGCTCCGACAGGGGGACTGAAGCTTTCTTT	CASSDRGTEAFF
NA	14	TRBV5-1	NA	TRBJ2-5	TGCGCCAGCAGCTTCGCGGGGAATAAAGAGACCCAGTACTTC	CASSFAGNKETQYF
once	14	TRBV5-4	NA	TRBJ2-7	TGTGCCAGCTCCCTTCGGGGGCTCGGCCCCGAGCAGTACTTC	CASSLRGLGPEQYF
NA	12	TRBV19	NA	TRBJ1-5	TGTGCCAGTAGTATTTTGGGCTTGCCCCAGCATTTT	CASSILGLPQHF
NA	17	TRBV7-3	TRBD2	TRBJ2-3	TGTGCCAGCAGCCTCCTAGGACTAGCGGGGGGTCCAGATACGCAGTATTTT	CASSLLGLAGGPDTQYF
NA	15	TRBV27	TRBD1	TRBJ1-5	TGTGCCAGCAGTCCCGACAGGGGAGCGGATCAGCCCCAGCATTTT	CASSPDRGADQPQHF
NA	17	TRBV6-1	TRBD2	TRBJ2-2	TGTGCCAGCAGTGAAACATCGCGGAGCGGGAGCTTCCGGGAGCTGTTTTTT	CASSETSRSGSFRELFF
NA	12	TRBV7-2	NA	TRBJ2-7	TGTGCCAGCAGCCTAGGCCCCCTCGAGCAGTACTTC	CASSLGPLEQYF